This T cell receptor beta chain was retrieved from a study of spatial heterogeneity in lung cancer. Study findings and constraints: Within tumors, counts of expanded alpha and beta TCRs tracked tumor mutation counts.

The V end lost 0 bases, the J end lost 9 bases, and 18 bases lay between the germline ends. This CDR3 is 16 amino acids long. The germline V gene encodes CDR1 SEHNR and CDR2 FQNEAQ (reference sequence). From the 5' RACE reads, TCRdb called clonotypes with MiXCR, one entry per CDR3 protein. Of 21,000 or so distinct CDR3 sequences in the sample, 5% to 7.5% were seen once. This clonotype has just a few counts. Antigen specificity is unknown. Sample time point: sample taken at primary tumor resection. The chain links TRBV7-9 to TRBJ2-1; weak D call: TRBD2 (6 bases). The specimen comprised lung tumor tissue, sampled at surgery. This receptor was taken from a male donor with early-stage non-small cell lung cancer. The CDR3 reads CASSLARGGLTGEQFF. CDR3 sequence (DNA): TGTGCCAGCAGCTTAGCTCGGGGAGGACTTACTGGTGAGCAGTTCTTC.